The clone carrying this T cell receptor beta chain has ten or more counts. Amplification of TCR beta CDR3 regions used RNA as the template. The primer set for the first-round RT-PCR of the TCR CDR3 was HTBI. Via MiXCR, TCRdb re-called the multiplex PCR reads, giving one row per CDR3 protein. This table has about 52,000 distinct CDR3 sequences, under 50% appearing once. The data stem from a study of T cells in Graves' hyperthyroidism and ophthalmopathy. Overall study context: Peripheral blood samples were taken at initial diagnosis, prior to any treatment.

V dropped 2 bases and J dropped 3; count of bases not matched to a gene: 7. The CDR3 length is 15 residues. The germline V gene has CDR1 LNHNV and CDR2 YYDKDF (reference sequence). The rearrangement uses TRBV15 and TRBJ2-7; TRBD2 matches 7 bases. The receptor comes from a woman aged 50 to 60 with Graves' ophthalmopathy. The sample consisted of blood. CDR3 in amino acids: CATSRTPSGVYEQYF. The CDR3 nucleotides read TGTGCCACCAGCAGAACTCCTAGCGGAGTCTACGAGCAGTACTTC.